This entry concerns a single T cell receptor (beta chain). The data derive from a study of blood T cell repertoires in COVID-19. About the research overall: Sites across the United States, Italy and Spain contributed samples from acute and convalescent COVID-19. PBMCs, B-cell-depleted T cells, or T cells were the source of the cDNA or gDNA that made up the material.

Authors' analysis steps: By means of reference gene primer amplification, nucleated cell counts were estimated. Using immunoSEQ multiplex PCR, the repertoire was profiled, and TCRdb retains in-frame clones only, with some absent. Clone size and the V and J calls come from that table; the DNA yielded D and trimming. Among 200,000 to 250,000 clones listed, about four fifths were seen once. Unmatched junction bases numbered 16, after V lost 5 bases and J lost 5 bases. The length of the CDR3 is 17 residues. Germline V lookup: CDR1 MDHEN, CDR2 SYDVKM. Sequencing used peripheral blood. J is TRBJ2-5 and V is TRBV28, with 8 positions matching TRBD2. This sequence was found in a woman in her sixties or seventies with acute or convalescent COVID-19. In nucleotides, the CDR3 is TGTGCCAGCAGTCCCCCTTGGGGCGGGGGGCACGAGGAGACCCAGTACTTC. Amino acid sequence: CASSPPWGGGHEETQYF.